One sample yielded the 8 T cell receptor beta chains listed below, sequenced in a study of T cell clonality in common variable immunodeficiency. Study results and limitations: In common variable immunodeficiency, TCR beta chains reportedly carried fewer deletions and N-nucleotide insertions.

Generated by immunoSEQ multiplex PCR, the TCRdb table keeps only in-frame clones and is missing some. The sample includes 30,000 to 40,000 clones, none of them occurring once. No antigens are known for them. The sample comprised peripheral blood mononuclear cells. The origin of the receptors is a human donor with common variable immunodeficiency.

This clone was seen many times. With the read ending 3 residues before the CDR3 end, the germline J gene is used to fill in that end. The chain employs TRBV7-3 and TRBJ2-2; 9 bases are shared with TRBD2. The V segment lost 1 base and the J segment 3 bases; nucleotides outside the gene matches: 18. Germline V gene lookup returns CDR1 SGHTA and CDR2 FQGTGA. This CDR3 spans 21 amino acids. The DNA read from the CDR3 is TGTGCCAGCAGCTTAAGGGCTTGGGCGGGAGGGCCGTCGGTGGACACCGGGGAG. This gives the protein CASSLRAWAGGPSVDTGE. In full, the CDR3 reads CASSLRAWAGGPSVDTGELFF.

This clone showed up many times. The read terminates 3 residues ahead of where the CDR3 ends, so the germline J gene completes it. This sequence joins TRBV20-1 and TRBJ2-5; D may be TRBD1 (5 bases). Germline V lookup: CDR1 DFQATT, CDR2 SNEGSKA (reference sequence). The CDR3 is made up of 16 amino acids. Trimming left V 0 bases short and J 5 bases short, with 19 bases between. CDR3 bases read: TGCAGTGCTAGAGACCCTCGGACACACAGAAAGGAGACC. Amino acid sequence: CSARDPRTHRKET. The entire CDR3 protein reads CSARDPRTHRKETQYF.

This clone was seen only a few times. The read falls 3 residues short of the CDR3 end, and the missing part is taken from the germline J gene. The chain combines TRBV19 with TRBJ2-7, with 7 bases lining up with TRBD2. Trimming removed 4 bases from V and 1 base from J; junction bases left unmatched: 10. The CDR3 sequence is 16 residues long. CDR1 LNHDA and CDR2 SQIVND come from the germline V gene (reference sequence). Partial CDR3 DNA: TGTGCCAGTAGTACGCCCAAGCGGGGTCGATCCTACGAG. This gives the protein CASSTPKRGRSYE. Given in full, the CDR3 is CASSTPKRGRSYEQYF. Combining the CDR3 with reference TRBV19 and TRBJ2-7 gives the whole variable domain DGGITQSPKYLFRKEGQNVTLSCEQNLNHDAMYWYRQDPGQGLRLIYYSQIVNDFQKGDIAEGYSVSREKKESFPLTVTSAQKNPTAFYLCASSTPKRGRSYEQYFGPGTRLTVT.

This clone has just a few counts. With the read ending 3 residues before the CDR3 end, the germline J gene is used to fill in that end. The chain has TRBV7-9 and TRBJ1-1; TRBD1 matches 8 bases. The CDR3 contains 14 residues. Germline CDR1 reads SEHNR; CDR2 reads FQNEAQ (reference sequence). Trimming removed 5 bases from V and 5 bases from J; junction bases left unmatched: 7. The CDR3 loop reads CASSLDRDATEAFF. The covered CDR3 bases are TGTGCCAGCAGCCTGGACAGGGACGCGACTGAA.

As regards this clone: The read finishes 3 residues shy of the CDR3 end, and the germline J gene is used to complete it. The genes are TRBV7-6 and TRBJ2-2, with 8 bases aligning to TRBD2. CDR3 length: 15 residues. Per germline, CDR1 SGHVS and CDR2 FNYEAQ. Trimming at V came to 5 bases and at J to 6 bases, leaving 8 bases not matched to a gene. The CDR3 is CASSLERESPGELFF. The covered CDR3 bases are TGTGCCAGCAGCCTGGAGCGGGAGTCCCCCGGGGAG.

As for this clone: The missing CDR3 end, 3 residues past where the read stops, is filled in from the germline J gene. This chain connects TRBV20-1 to TRBJ2-7; 12 bases are shared with TRBD2. Germline CDR1 reads DFQATT; CDR2 reads SNEGSKA (reference sequence). This CDR3 is built from 15 residues. J gave up 5 bases and V 6 bases, and 11 bases lay outside the gene matches. This CDR3 is CSALKLAGGPHEQYF. The part of the CDR3 DNA that was read is TGCAGTGCCTTGAAGCTAGCGGGAGGGCCCCACGAG.

This clone was seen at least ten times. The CDR3 sequence is CSASQRQGQETQYF. CDR3 bases read: TGCAGTGCTTCCCAGAGACAGGGACAAGAGACC. This chain links TRBV20-1 with TRBJ2-5; the match to TRBD1 covers 7 bases. The DNA ends 3 residues before the CDR3 does, and the rest of the CDR3 is filled in from the germline J gene. Germline V gene sequence: CDR1 DFQATT, CDR2 SNEGSKA (reference sequence). The CDR3 covers 14 residues. The trim removed 5 bases at V and 2 bases at J, leaving 8 bases unmatched.

This clone has ten or more counts. The CDR3 extends 3 residues past the end of the read, so its final part is completed from the germline J gene. J is TRBJ2-1 and V is TRBV19, with 13 positions matching TRBD2. The length of the CDR3 is 16 residues. Germline CDR1 LNHDA, CDR2 SQIVND (reference sequence). V trimming: 5 bases; J trimming: 7 bases; junction bases outside the gene matches: 8. The CDR3 DNA, read in part, is TGTGCCAGTAGTTCGAGGACTAGCGGGAGTGCGAATGAG. This gives the protein CASSSRTSGSANE. The CDR3 in full is CASSSRTSGSANEQFF.